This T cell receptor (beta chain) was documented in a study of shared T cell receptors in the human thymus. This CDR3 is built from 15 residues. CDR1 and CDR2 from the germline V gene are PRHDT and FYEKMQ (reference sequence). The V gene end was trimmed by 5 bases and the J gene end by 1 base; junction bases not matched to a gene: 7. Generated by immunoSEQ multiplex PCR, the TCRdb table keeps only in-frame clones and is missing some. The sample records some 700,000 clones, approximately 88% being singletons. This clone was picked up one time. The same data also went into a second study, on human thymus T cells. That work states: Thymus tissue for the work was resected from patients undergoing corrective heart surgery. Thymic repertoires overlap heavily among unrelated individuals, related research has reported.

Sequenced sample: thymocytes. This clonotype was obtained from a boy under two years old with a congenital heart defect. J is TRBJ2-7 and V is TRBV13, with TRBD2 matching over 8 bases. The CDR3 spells CASSLNSGTSYEQYF. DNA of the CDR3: TGTGCCAGCAGCCTAAATAGCGGGACGTCCTACGAGCAGTACTTC.